This T cell receptor (beta chain) was observed in a study of beta chain features in type 1 diabetes. CD4+ naive, central memory, regulatory and stem cell-like memory cells were sorted via CD45RO/CCR7/CD25/CD127/CD95/CD27. The CDR3 totals 17 residues. The germline V gene encodes CDR1 SGHVS and CDR2 FQNEAQ. The V and J ends lost 0 bases and 2 bases, in that order; junction bases with no gene match: 7. Findings and caveats of the study: More deletions and fewer insertions at VDJ junctions were seen in type 1 diabetes patients. Moderately but significantly shorter TCRB CDR3s were found in Type 1 diabetes patients in all four CD4+ subsets.

For this clone: Its target is unknown.

The investigators reverse transcribed all of the isolated RNA, so they sequenced expressed TCRB transcripts. Assay used: immunoSEQ multiplex PCR; TCRdb lists only in-frame clones, some missing. The sample consists of 350,000 to 450,000 clones, about 15% of them appearing once. The V gene is TRBV7-8, the J gene TRBJ2-3; 8 positions match TRBD2. The sequence came from a woman aged 18 to 35 in good health. Sequencing used naive CD4+ T cells from blood. CDR3: CASSLALGGRSTDTQYF. CDR3 coding DNA: TGTGCCAGCAGCTTAGCGCTCGGCGGGAGGTCCACAGATACGCAGTATTTT.